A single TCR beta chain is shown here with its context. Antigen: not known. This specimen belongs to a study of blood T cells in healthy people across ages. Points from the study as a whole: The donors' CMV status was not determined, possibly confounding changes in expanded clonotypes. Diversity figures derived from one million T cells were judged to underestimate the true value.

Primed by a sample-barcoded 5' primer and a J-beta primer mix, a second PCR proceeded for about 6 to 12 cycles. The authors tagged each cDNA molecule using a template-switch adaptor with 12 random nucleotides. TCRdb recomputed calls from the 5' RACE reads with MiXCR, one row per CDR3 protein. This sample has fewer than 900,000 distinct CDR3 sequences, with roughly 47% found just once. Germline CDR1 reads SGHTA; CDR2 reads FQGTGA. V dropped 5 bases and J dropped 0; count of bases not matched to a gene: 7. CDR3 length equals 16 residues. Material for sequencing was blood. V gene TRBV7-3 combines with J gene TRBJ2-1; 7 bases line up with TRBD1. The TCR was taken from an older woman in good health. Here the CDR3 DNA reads TGTGCCAGCAGCCCGCTGGACAGGAGCTCCTACAATGAGCAGTTCTTC. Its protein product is CASSPLDRSSYNEQFF.